The rows below give T cell receptor beta chains drawn from one sample of a study of T-cell memory formation after mild COVID-19. TCRdb itself ran the 5' RACE reads through MiXCR, one entry per CDR3 protein. Of 350,000 to 550,000 distinct CDR3 sequences listed, approximately 19% were seen once; the top ten hold 20% to 25%. Sequencing was performed on PBMCs or a T cell subset sorted from them (not recorded which). The receptors stem from a man aged 18 to 30 who had mild COVID-19 (a few samples of this study predate the infection). Cell type and time point are not known. Both conserved end residues are part of each CDR3. Each record gives: CDR3 DNA, CDR3 protein, clone size, CDR3 length, V gene, J gene, D gene. The D gene is left open where the match is weak. Clone size is given for some rows only: seen once, a few or many times, or a class if the clone is expanded.

cdr3_nt: TGCGCCAGCAGCCAAGAACGGGGTACTCAGCCCCAGCATTTT
cdr3_aa: CASSQERGTQPQHF
clone_size: -
cdr3_length: 14
v_call: TRBV4-1
j_call: TRBJ1-5
d_call: -

cdr3_nt: TGTGCCAGCAGCTTAGAGCAGGGGGACAATGAGCAGTTCTTC
cdr3_aa: CASSLEQGDNEQFF
clone_size: -
cdr3_length: 14
v_call: TRBV11-2
j_call: TRBJ2-1
d_call: TRBD1

cdr3_nt: TGTGCCAGCAGCTTAGGGATGCACAATGAGCAGTTCTTC
cdr3_aa: CASSLGMHNEQFF
clone_size: few
cdr3_length: 13
v_call: TRBV7-2
j_call: TRBJ2-1
d_call: -

cdr3_nt: TGTGCCAGCAGTGAAAGGGAGAGCTCCTACGAGCAGTACTTC
cdr3_aa: CASSERESSYEQYF
clone_size: few
cdr3_length: 14
v_call: TRBV2
j_call: TRBJ2-7
d_call: -

cdr3_nt: TGTGCCACCGGGGGTATCGGCTCCTACGAGCAGTACTTC
cdr3_aa: CATGGIGSYEQYF
clone_size: -
cdr3_length: 13
v_call: TRBV6-2/TRBV6-3
j_call: TRBJ2-7
d_call: -

cdr3_nt: TGTGCCAGCAGCTTGGGGCAGGGGCCACGCCAAGAGACCCAGTACTTC
cdr3_aa: CASSLGQGPRQETQYF
clone_size: many
cdr3_length: 16
v_call: TRBV5-8
j_call: TRBJ2-5
d_call: -

cdr3_nt: TGTGCCAGCAGCCTGGGGGGGACTCCCCTTAACAATGAGCAGTTCTTC
cdr3_aa: CASSLGGTPLNNEQFF
clone_size: many
cdr3_length: 16
v_call: TRBV7-2
j_call: TRBJ2-1
d_call: TRBD2

cdr3_nt: TGTGCCAGCAGCCCCGAGGCACTGGGTGAGCAGTACTTC
cdr3_aa: CASSPEALGEQYF
clone_size: few
cdr3_length: 13
v_call: TRBV7-6
j_call: TRBJ2-7
d_call: -

cdr3_nt: TGCGCCAGCAGCCGGGAGTTGACTAATACGCAGTATTTT
cdr3_aa: CASSRELTNTQYF
clone_size: few
cdr3_length: 13
v_call: TRBV5-1
j_call: TRBJ2-3
d_call: -

cdr3_nt: TGTGCCAGCAGTTACTCGTCGGGCACAGATACGCAGTATTTT
cdr3_aa: CASSYSSGTDTQYF
clone_size: -
cdr3_length: 14
v_call: TRBV6-2/TRBV6-3
j_call: TRBJ2-3
d_call: -

cdr3_nt: TGTGCCAGCTCCCTACAGGGGTCCGAAGCTTTCTTT
cdr3_aa: CASSLQGSEAFF
clone_size: -
cdr3_length: 12
v_call: TRBV27
j_call: TRBJ1-1
d_call: TRBD1

cdr3_nt: TGCAGCGTTCCTTCTAACTATGGCTACACCTTC
cdr3_aa: CSVPSNYGYTF
clone_size: -
cdr3_length: 11
v_call: TRBV29-1
j_call: TRBJ1-2
d_call: -

cdr3_nt: TGTGCCAGCAGGATCGGGACTAGCGGGGGCTGGGAGACCCAGTACTTC
cdr3_aa: CASRIGTSGGWETQYF
clone_size: once
cdr3_length: 16
v_call: TRBV12-3/TRBV12-4
j_call: TRBJ2-5
d_call: TRBD2

cdr3_nt: TGCGCCAGCAGCCAAGATCGCGCGGGCTACGAGCAGTACTTC
cdr3_aa: CASSQDRAGYEQYF
clone_size: few
cdr3_length: 14
v_call: TRBV4-3
j_call: TRBJ2-7
d_call: -

cdr3_nt: TGCGCCAGCAAGCGGGGGAGTTCTGAAGATACGCAGTATTTT
cdr3_aa: CASKRGSSEDTQYF
clone_size: few
cdr3_length: 14
v_call: TRBV5-1
j_call: TRBJ2-3
d_call: TRBD2

cdr3_nt: TGCGCCAGCAGCCAAGCTACGATTACGAATTCACCCCTCCACTTT
cdr3_aa: CASSQATITNSPLHF
clone_size: -
cdr3_length: 15
v_call: TRBV4-1
j_call: TRBJ1-6
d_call: -

cdr3_nt: TGTGCCACCAGTGGGGACATTAACGGGGAGCTGTTTTTT
cdr3_aa: CATSGDINGELFF
clone_size: -
cdr3_length: 13
v_call: TRBV24-1
j_call: TRBJ2-2
d_call: -

cdr3_nt: TGCGCCAGCAGCTTTCGACAGGGTAGGAGGACAGATACGCAGTATTTT
cdr3_aa: CASSFRQGRRTDTQYF
clone_size: -
cdr3_length: 16
v_call: TRBV5-1
j_call: TRBJ2-3
d_call: TRBD1

cdr3_nt: TGTGCCAGTACTCGAAATGGGAGTCCATATAGCAATCAGCCCCAGCATTTT
cdr3_aa: CASTRNGSPYSNQPQHF
clone_size: few
cdr3_length: 17
v_call: TRBV19
j_call: TRBJ1-5
d_call: -

cdr3_nt: TGTGCCACCAGGACCGACAGGGGTTCCTACAATGAGCAGTTCTTC
cdr3_aa: CATRTDRGSYNEQFF
clone_size: few
cdr3_length: 15
v_call: TRBV15
j_call: TRBJ2-1
d_call: TRBD1

cdr3_nt: TGTGCCAGCAGCGCATGGACGGGACTTCCCGGAGATACGCAGTATTTT
cdr3_aa: CASSAWTGLPGDTQYF
clone_size: -
cdr3_length: 16
v_call: TRBV11-2
j_call: TRBJ2-3
d_call: -

cdr3_nt: TGCAGTGCTGCCCACCGGCTGGTGGGAGATACGCAGTATTTT
cdr3_aa: CSAAHRLVGDTQYF
clone_size: few
cdr3_length: 14
v_call: TRBV20-1
j_call: TRBJ2-3
d_call: -

cdr3_nt: TGCGCCAGCAGCTTACTTACAGGGGGCTCAAGCACAGATACGCAGTATTTT
cdr3_aa: CASSLLTGGSSTDTQYF
clone_size: many
cdr3_length: 17
v_call: TRBV5-1
j_call: TRBJ2-3
d_call: TRBD1

cdr3_nt: TGTGCCAGCAGCACTCTCTGGGAGACCCAGTACTTC
cdr3_aa: CASSTLWETQYF
clone_size: once
cdr3_length: 12
v_call: TRBV7-2
j_call: TRBJ2-5
d_call: -

cdr3_nt: TGCGCCAGCAGCCCGACCTCTGACGCCGTCACCCTCCACTTT
cdr3_aa: CASSPTSDAVTLHF
clone_size: -
cdr3_length: 14
v_call: TRBV4-3
j_call: TRBJ1-6
d_call: -

cdr3_nt: TGCGCCAGCAGCCAAGGGAGCCCCATTAACACTGAAGCTTTCTTT
cdr3_aa: CASSQGSPINTEAFF
clone_size: few
cdr3_length: 15
v_call: TRBV4-1
j_call: TRBJ1-1
d_call: -

cdr3_nt: TGTGCCACCAGCATACCCCCTAGCACAGATACGCAGTATTTT
cdr3_aa: CATSIPPSTDTQYF
clone_size: -
cdr3_length: 14
v_call: TRBV15
j_call: TRBJ2-3
d_call: -

cdr3_nt: TGTGCCACCGGGTACACCGGGGAGCTGTTTTTT
cdr3_aa: CATGYTGELFF
clone_size: -
cdr3_length: 11
v_call: TRBV24-1
j_call: TRBJ2-2
d_call: -

cdr3_nt: TGTGCCAGCAGCAACAGGGTCACCAAAAACATTCAGTACTTC
cdr3_aa: CASSNRVTKNIQYF
clone_size: few
cdr3_length: 14
v_call: TRBV5-4
j_call: TRBJ2-4
d_call: -

cdr3_nt: TGTGCCAGCAGCTTACCTAGCGCCCCTTCGACAGGGGCAAACACTGAAGCTTTCTTT
cdr3_aa: CASSLPSAPSTGANTEAFF
clone_size: few
cdr3_length: 19
v_call: TRBV5-5
j_call: TRBJ1-1
d_call: TRBD1

cdr3_nt: TGTGCCAGCCAGACGGCGGGGCGGGGGCAAACCTACGAGCAGTACTTC
cdr3_aa: CASQTAGRGQTYEQYF
clone_size: few
cdr3_length: 16
v_call: TRBV2
j_call: TRBJ2-7
d_call: -

cdr3_nt: TGCAGTGCTAGAGATGGGCCAGGGGATGGCTACACCTTC
cdr3_aa: CSARDGPGDGYTF
clone_size: few
cdr3_length: 13
v_call: TRBV20-1
j_call: TRBJ1-2
d_call: -

cdr3_nt: TGCGCCAGCCGGCCGGTAGGGCAACCTATTAATGAAAAACTGTTTTTT
cdr3_aa: CASRPVGQPINEKLFF
clone_size: -
cdr3_length: 16
v_call: TRBV4-1
j_call: TRBJ1-4
d_call: -